The TCR beta chain described here comes from a study of shared clonotypes between healthy human individuals. Study findings and constraints: Sorted-subset samples were not fully sequenced, rarefaction indicated. The naive CD4 repertoires of a handful of donors were compared, and approximately 5.3% of clonotypes were shared. In general, naive subsets displayed greater estimated richness than memory subsets did.

As to this clone: Its matching antigen is unknown. Other nucleotide sequences from this sample produce the same CDR3.

Several immunoSEQ plates held equal portions of the genomic DNA taken from each subset. Data came from immunoSEQ multiplex PCR; TCRdb stores just in-frame clones and leaves some out. This sample carries millions of clones, roughly nine tenths of them seen once, and the ten largest clones take over 0.12%. Per the germline V gene, CDR1 is SGHRS and CDR2 is YFSETQ. The CDR3 spans 14 residues. V was pared by 0 bases and J by 2 bases, with 6 bases between. Material for sequencing was naive CD4+ T cells sorted from blood. Subset in this sample: CD45RA+ positively selected. This receptor was taken from a man younger than 35 in good health. This rearrangement joins TRBV5-1 to TRBJ1-5; D possibly corresponds to TRBD1 (5 bases). The CDR3 nucleotides read TGCGCCAGCAGCTTGGAGACAGGCAATCAGCCCCAGCATTTT. This sequence encodes CASSLETGNQPQHF.